This T cell receptor beta chain was observed in a study of breast tumors, draining lymph nodes, adjacent tissues. MiXCR, applied by TCRdb to the multiplex PCR reads, yields one record per CDR3 protein. The data show more than 85,000 distinct CDR3 sequences, with less than 25% seen just once and roughly 1.2% held by the top ten. Trimming left V 3 bases short and J 0 bases short, with 9 bases between. Looked up from germline, CDR1 is MNHNS and CDR2 is SASEGT. The CDR3 totals 15 residues. Study-wide results and limits: Data only fit, rather than demonstrated, lymph node origin of most tumor T cells. Compared with lymph nodes, tumors were less diverse; compared with nontumor tissue, more.

In its sample, this clonotype was seen a few times. Its cognate antigen is unknown. Axillary draining lymph nodes of breast cancer patients supplied the node samples. This TCR was sampled from a female donor with breast cancer. Some clones in this sample may be carry-over from other donors' samples. Sequenced: axillary lymph node tissue. The gene calls are TRBV6-1 and TRBJ1-5; D is unresolved. CDR3 residues: CASSDFDGSNQPQHF. The CDR3 region has the DNA TGTGCCAGCAGTGACTTCGACGGTAGCAATCAGCCCCAGCATTTT.